The 9 T cell receptor beta chains reported below all come from one sample, sequenced in a study of shared clonotypes between healthy human individuals. The protocol was immunoSEQ multiplex PCR, while the TCRdb copy is restricted to in-frame clones and leaves out a portion. Among over a million clones listed, roughly 96% were seen once. The sample comprised naive CD4+ T cells sorted from blood. Noted subset: CD45RA+ positively selected. These receptor sequences come from a man under 40 in good health.

This chain joins TRBV18 and TRBJ2-7; 7 bases align to TRBD1. The junction had 7 bases not matched to a gene; V was cut back by 2 bases and J by 3 bases. There are 15 residues in the CDR3. Germline loops: CDR1 KGHSH, CDR2 LQKENI. Here the CDR3 DNA reads TGTGCCAGCTCACCAACCGGGACAGAGGGCTACGAGCAGTACTTC. Protein: CASSPTGTEGYEQYF.

V usage is TRBV10-2 and J usage is TRBJ2-3; D is unresolved. Germline lookup yields CDR1 WSHSY and CDR2 SAAADI. The V gene lost 6 bases and the J gene lost 2 bases, with 9 bases spanning the gap. The CDR3 has 13 residues. CDR3 bases: TGCGCCAGCAGGCGCGCTTCCACAGATACGCAGTATTTT. Encoded protein: CASRRASTDTQYF.

CDR3 sequence: CASSTGQRTSTDTQYF. In nucleotides, the CDR3 is TGTGCCAGCAGCACGGGACAGAGAACTAGCACAGATACGCAGTATTTT. The rearrangement links TRBV5-4 to TRBJ2-3, with TRBD1 matching 7 bases. CDR3 size: 16 residues. The germline V gene encodes CDR1 SGHNT and CDR2 YYREEE (reference sequence). After removal of 4 bases from V and 0 bases from J, the junction contained 8 bases not matched to a gene.

The gene calls are TRBV2 and TRBJ2-3; D not certain. Germline CDR1 and CDR2: SNHLY and FYNNEI. The CDR3 covers 16 residues. The V end was cut by 4 bases, the J end by 0 bases, with 14 bases between. CDR3 DNA: TGTGCCAGCAGTGGCCCGGGCCGCTCTAGCACAGATACGCAGTATTTT. Residues: CASSGPGRSSTDTQYF.

The chain joins TRBV29-1 to TRBJ2-5; D is unclear. The germline gives CDR1 SQVTM, CDR2 ANQGSEA. V shed 8 bases and J shed 5 bases, with 15 bases lying between them. The CDR3 extends over 12 amino acids. In DNA form, the CDR3 reads TGCAGCCTCGGTGGGCCCCAGGAGACCCAGTACTTC. Translated: CSLGGPQETQYF.

The genes are TRBV28 and TRBJ2-7, with 8 nucleotides matching TRBD2. Germline trimming cut 3 bases from V and 1 base from J; bases unmatched to any gene: 14. Germline loops: CDR1 MDHEN, CDR2 SYDVKM. The CDR3 extends over 18 amino acids. The CDR3 reads CASSFLAGLLNLSYEQYF. DNA of the CDR3: TGTGCCAGCAGTTTTTTAGCGGGACTCCTCAACCTTTCCTACGAGCAGTACTTC.

V is TRBV4-1 and J is TRBJ2-5; D unclear. There are 15 residues in the CDR3. The ends were cut back, 3 bases at V and 3 bases at J, with 14 bases in the middle. Germline loops: CDR1 MGHRA, CDR2 YSYEKL. The CDR3 sequence: CASSHGLGSKETQYF. As DNA, the CDR3 is TGCGCCAGCAGCCATGGATTGGGTAGTAAAGAGACCCAGTACTTC.

The CDR3 protein is CASSQRRDMNTEAFF. In nucleotides, the CDR3 is TGTGCCAGCAGCCAAAGGAGGGACATGAACACTGAAGCTTTCTTT. V is TRBV6-1 and J is TRBJ1-1; D is perhaps TRBD1 (6 bases). The CDR3 sequence is 15 residues long. Germline assignment: CDR1 MNHNS and CDR2 SASEGT. The V end was cut by 6 bases, the J end by 0 bases, with 14 bases between.

This clone was counted a single time. The CDR3 protein is CASGLGGGKYQETQYF. CDR3 coding DNA: TGTGCTAGTGGTCTCGGGGGTGGGAAGTACCAAGAGACCCAGTACTTC. This rearrangement joins TRBV12-5 to TRBJ2-5, with D possibly matching TRBD2 (6 bases). Per the germline V gene, CDR1 is LGHNT and CDR2 is FRNRAP. V lost 5 bases to trimming and J lost 0 bases, with 16 bases between them. The CDR3 extends over 16 amino acids. Based on the CDR3 plus reference TRBV12-5 and TRBJ2-5, the full variable domain is DARVTQTPRHKVTEMGQEVTMRCQPILGHNTVFWYRQTMMQGLELLAYFRNRAPLDDSGMPKDRFSAEMPDATLATLKIQPSEPRDSAVYFCASGLGGGKYQETQYFGPGTRLLVL.